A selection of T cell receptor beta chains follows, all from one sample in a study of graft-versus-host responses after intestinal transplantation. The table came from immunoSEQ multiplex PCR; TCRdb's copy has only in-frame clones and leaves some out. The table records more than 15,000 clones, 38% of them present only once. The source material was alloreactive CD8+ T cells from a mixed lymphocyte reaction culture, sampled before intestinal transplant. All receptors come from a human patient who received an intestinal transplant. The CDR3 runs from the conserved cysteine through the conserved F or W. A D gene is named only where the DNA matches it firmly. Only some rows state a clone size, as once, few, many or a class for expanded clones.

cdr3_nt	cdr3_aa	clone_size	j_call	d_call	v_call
TGTGCCAGCAGCTTAGTCGCCGATCCATCCAACGCTGAAGCTTTCTTT	CASSLVADPSNAEAFF	-	TRBJ1-1	-	TRBV7-9
TGTGCCAGCAGTGAATTCTTCGACTACCAAGAGACCCAGTACTTC	CASSEFFDYQETQYF	few	TRBJ2-5	-	TRBV25-1
TGTGCCAGCAGACGGACAGGGGCTGGAAACACCATATATTTT	CASRRTGAGNTIYF	-	TRBJ1-3	TRBD1	TRBV6-6
TGCGCCAGCAGCCTTCTTTACCAGAACCGAAAGACCTATGGCTACACCTTC	CASSLLYQNRKTYGYTF	-	TRBJ1-2	-	TRBV4-1
TGTGCCTGGAGTGGGTTATTTTCCTTCGGGGACAGCCCCTACGAGCAGTACTTC	CAWSGLFSFGDSPYEQYF	few	TRBJ2-7	TRBD1	TRBV30
TGTGCCAGCAGCACCCCGGGACAGGCTCCTTGCTATGGCTACACCTTC	CASSTPGQAPCYGYTF	-	TRBJ1-2	TRBD1	TRBV7-9
TGTGCCAGTAGTATTAGAGGGTATCTGGGGGGACGGAGCAATCAGCCCCAGCATTTT	CASSIRGYLGGRSNQPQHF	-	TRBJ1-5	-	TRBV19
TGTGCCAGCAGAAGGACGATTCCCCCGGCTCCCTATCCTAACTATGGCTACACCTTC	CASRRTIPPAPYPNYGYTF	-	TRBJ1-2	-	TRBV7-3
TGCGCCAGCAGCTTGGTTTATGCAGATACGCAGTATTTT	CASSLVYADTQYF	few	TRBJ2-3	-	TRBV5-1
TGTGCCAGCAGCGGAGGGACTAGCGGCTACGAGCAGTACTTC	CASSGGTSGYEQYF	few	TRBJ2-7	TRBD2	TRBV9
TGTGCCAGCAGCCCCGGAGGGGGGCTATACGAGCAGTACTTC	CASSPGGGLYEQYF	-	TRBJ2-7	-	TRBV5-6
TGTGCCATGACGAGAGGACCGTCCTACGAGCAGTACTTC	CAMTRGPSYEQYF	few	TRBJ2-7	-	TRBV10-3
TGCGCCAGCAGTCGCCAGGGGAATCAGCCCCAGCATTTT	CASSRQGNQPQHF	few	TRBJ1-5	-	TRBV23-1
TGTGCCAGCAGCCAGGGGACAGCTAACTATGGCTACACCTTC	CASSQGTANYGYTF	few	TRBJ1-2	TRBD1	TRBV7-6
TGTGCCAGCAGCCCCGGACTAGCGGGAGAGTATGAGCAGTTCTTC	CASSPGLAGEYEQFF	-	TRBJ2-1	TRBD2	TRBV9
TGTGCCAGCAGCGTATCCCCCAACGGTAACGAGCAGTACTTC	CASSVSPNGNEQYF	-	TRBJ2-7	-	TRBV9
TGTGCCAGCACCCAAAGTATTTATAATTCACCCCTCCACTTT	CASTQSIYNSPLHF	-	TRBJ1-6	-	TRBV7-8
TGTGCCAGTAGACGGCGGACGGTTTACTCTGGAAACACCATATATTTT	CASRRRTVYSGNTIYF	-	TRBJ1-3	-	TRBV19
TGTGCCAGCAGTATTAGGGACAGGCCCTACAATGAGCAGTTCTTC	CASSIRDRPYNEQFF	-	TRBJ2-1	TRBD1	TRBV6-6
TGTGCCAGCAGCTTGGATACCTACGAGCAGTACTTC	CASSLDTYEQYF	-	TRBJ2-7	-	TRBV4-2
TGTGCCAGCGGACAGGGGCCGAGCTCCTACAATGAGCAGTTCTTC	CASGQGPSSYNEQFF	-	TRBJ2-1	TRBD1	TRBV6-5
TGTGCCAGCAGTTTTTGGAGGGACACAAAGTACGAGCAGTACTTC	CASSFWRDTKYEQYF	once	TRBJ2-7	-	TRBV28